This is a list of T cell receptor beta chains from one sample in a study of breast tumors, draining lymph nodes, adjacent tissues. One entry per CDR3 protein, called by TCRdb with MiXCR from the multiplex PCR reads. This sample yields 150,000 to 200,000 distinct CDR3 sequences, of which 30% to 35% are seen a single time; over 3.5% belongs to the top ten. The material sequenced was axillary lymph node tissue. These receptors all come from a female donor with breast cancer. Some clones in this sample may be carry-over from other donors' samples. Both conserved end residues are part of each CDR3. The D gene is left open where the match is weak. Size is stated for part of the rows, as once, few or many counts, or as a class when the clone is expanded.

J gene,clone size,V gene,D gene,CDR3 length,CDR3 protein,CDR3 DNA
TRBJ2-7,.,TRBV11-2,.,13,CASSPINTSEQYF,TGTGCCAGCAGCCCTATAAATACCTCCGAGCAGTACTTC
TRBJ2-1,many,TRBV7-9,.,12,CASSGGYNEQFF,TGTGCCAGCAGCGGGGGGTACAATGAGCAGTTCTTC
TRBJ2-5,many,TRBV29-1,TRBD1,15,CSATTWTGPQETQYF,TGCAGCGCTACCACTTGGACAGGCCCACAAGAGACCCAGTACTTC
TRBJ1-1,.,TRBV30,.,11,CAWNRDTEAFF,TGTGCCTGGAACCGAGACACTGAAGCTTTCTTT
TRBJ1-1,few,TRBV24-1,.,13,CATRAGRNTEAFF,TGTGCCACCAGAGCCGGGAGGAACACTGAAGCTTTCTTT
TRBJ2-5,.,TRBV27,.,16,CASSLLPDGIWETQYF,TGTGCCAGCAGTTTACTTCCGGATGGAATCTGGGAGACCCAGTACTTC
TRBJ2-3,.,TRBV20-1,TRBD1,17,CSARRGGTGGYTDTQYF,TGCAGTGCTAGACGCGGAGGGACAGGGGGATACACAGATACGCAGTATTTT
TRBJ2-7,.,TRBV5-6,.,13,CASSLFSAYEQYF,TGTGCCAGCAGCTTATTCAGCGCCTACGAGCAGTACTTC
TRBJ1-2,many,TRBV19,.,14,CASSIEGGSYGYTF,TGTGCCAGTAGTATAGAGGGTGGATCCTATGGCTACACCTTC
TRBJ2-3,many,TRBV12-5,.,16,CASGPQTSSSTDTQYF,TGTGCTAGTGGCCCCCAAACAAGCTCTAGCACAGATACGCAGTATTTT
TRBJ2-7,many,TRBV4-1,TRBD2,16,CASSQDSSGSSYEQYF,TGCGCCAGCAGCCAAGATTCCAGCGGGAGCTCCTACGAGCAGTACTTC
TRBJ2-1,many,TRBV25-1,TRBD2,13,CANKTGGIYEQFF,TGTGCCAATAAGACGGGGGGGATCTATGAGCAGTTCTTC
TRBJ1-4,.,TRBV29-1,.,14,CSVSSGGTNEKLFF,TGCAGCGTTTCATCCGGGGGCACTAATGAAAAACTGTTTTTT
TRBJ2-7,many,TRBV5-1,.,12,CASSETVGEQYF,TGCGCCAGCAGCGAGACAGTCGGCGAGCAGTACTTC
TRBJ2-1,.,TRBV29-1,.,14,CSTLTGAIYNEQFF,TGCAGCACATTAACGGGGGCAATCTACAATGAGCAGTTCTTC
TRBJ2-2,.,TRBV27,.,15,CASNERTAPTGELFF,TGTGCCAGCAATGAGAGGACGGCCCCCACCGGGGAGCTGTTTTTT
TRBJ2-1,.,TRBV11-3,TRBD2,17,CASSSEGTSGPYNEQFF,TGTGCCAGCAGCTCCGAGGGGACTAGCGGGCCATACAATGAGCAGTTCTTC
TRBJ1-3,.,TRBV5-6,TRBD1,16,CASPGTAQSSGDTIYF,TGTGCCAGCCCCGGGACAGCTCAAAGCTCTGGAGACACCATATATTTT
TRBJ1-2,many,TRBV5-1,.,14,CASSPDPDSYGYTF,TGCGCCAGCAGCCCCGACCCAGACAGCTATGGCTACACCTTC
TRBJ2-1,many,TRBV7-9,.,13,CASSPYRGNEQFF,TGTGCCAGCAGCCCCTATCGGGGGAATGAGCAGTTCTTC
TRBJ1-2,.,TRBV9,.,15,CASRQTGYPNYGYTF,TGTGCCAGCAGACAAACAGGTTATCCTAACTATGGCTACACCTTC
TRBJ1-4,.,TRBV11-2,.,15,CASSLVMGRDEKLFF,TGTGCCAGCAGCTTAGTTATGGGGAGGGATGAAAAACTGTTTTTT
TRBJ2-1,many,TRBV19,.,13,CATRPGAYNEQFF,TGTGCCACCCGGCCGGGGGCCTACAATGAGCAGTTCTTC
TRBJ2-7,many,TRBV29-1,.,11,CSGGQHYEQYF,TGCAGCGGGGGTCAGCACTACGAGCAGTACTTC
TRBJ2-7,many,TRBV5-1,.,14,CASSLALNTYEQYF,TGCGCCAGCAGCTTGGCCCTGAACACCTACGAGCAGTACTTC
TRBJ2-7,few,TRBV3-1,.,15,CASSPEIAASYEQYF,TGTGCCAGCAGCCCGGAGATAGCGGCTTCCTACGAGCAGTACTTC
TRBJ1-2,many,TRBV7-6,.,14,CASSLSPGEGGYTF,TGTGCCAGCAGCCTCTCCCCGGGAGAGGGTGGCTACACCTTC
TRBJ2-1,many,TRBV29-1,.,13,CSAPVSVGNEQFF,TGCAGCGCTCCCGTATCGGTAGGCAATGAGCAGTTCTTC
TRBJ2-2,.,TRBV6-5,.,18,CASSYTTPGTSNTGELFF,TGTGCCAGCAGTTACACGACACCCGGGACGTCGAACACCGGGGAGCTGTTTTTT
TRBJ2-7,many,TRBV7-9,TRBD2,16,CASSLVGLAGGGEQYF,TGTGCCAGCAGCTTAGTTGGACTAGCGGGAGGCGGCGAGCAGTACTTC
TRBJ1-1,.,TRBV29-1,TRBD1,13,CSVTGGGNTEAFF,TGCAGCGTGACAGGGGGTGGGAACACTGAAGCTTTCTTT
TRBJ2-5,.,TRBV24-1,TRBD1,16,CATSDYGQGQRETQYF,TGTGCCACCAGTGACTACGGACAGGGACAGAGAGAGACCCAGTACTTC
TRBJ2-5,many,TRBV7-2,TRBD2,18,CASSPGAEKRGGLETQYF,TGTGCCAGCAGCCCAGGGGCGGAGAAGCGGGGGGGATTGGAGACCCAGTACTTC
TRBJ2-6,many,TRBV7-2,.,15,CASSVTRVGANVLTF,TGTGCCAGCAGCGTGACTAGAGTTGGGGCCAACGTCCTGACTTTC
TRBJ1-2,many,TRBV2,.,13,CARTRETNYGYTF,TGTGCCAGGACCAGGGAAACTAACTATGGCTACACCTTC
TRBJ1-1,.,TRBV12-3/TRBV12-4,.,15,CASALGMGSYTEAFF,TGTGCTAGTGCCCTAGGGATGGGAAGCTACACTGAAGCTTTCTTT
TRBJ1-6,.,TRBV2,.,16,CASSATAGHRDSPLHF,TGTGCCAGCAGTGCTACGGCAGGACACCGCGATTCACCCCTCCACTTT
TRBJ2-2,.,TRBV5-1,TRBD1,18,CASSLTGGNSGNTGELFF,TGCGCCAGCAGCTTGACAGGGGGAAACTCCGGAAACACCGGGGAGCTGTTTTTT
TRBJ2-1,many,TRBV11-2,TRBD1,13,CASSTGAYNEQFF,TGTGCCAGCAGCACAGGGGCCTACAATGAGCAGTTCTTC
TRBJ2-1,.,TRBV4-2,TRBD2,16,CASSQAERGHYNEQFF,TGTGCCAGCAGCCAAGCTGAGCGGGGGCACTACAATGAGCAGTTCTTC
TRBJ2-1,.,TRBV18,.,14,CASSPLPLSYEQFF,TGTGCCAGCTCACCACTCCCCCTCTCCTACGAGCAGTTCTTC
TRBJ1-2,.,TRBV10-3,.,21,CAITSSPDSSQSSGARLGYTF,TGTGCCATCACCTCTTCTCCGGACAGCAGCCAGTCCTCCGGGGCCAGACTCGGCTACACCTTC
TRBJ2-3,many,TRBV10-3,TRBD1,12,CAISQTGAAQYF,TGTGCCATCAGCCAGACAGGGGCGGCGCAGTATTTT